The next 30 T cell receptor beta chains were all read from a single sample in a study of Tregs in tolerant kidney transplant recipients. Data came from immunoSEQ multiplex PCR; TCRdb stores just in-frame clones and leaves some out. The sample includes over 14,000 clones. Mixed chimerism was transient after nonmyeloablative marrow transplants from related graft donors. Here the sequenced sample was CD4+ T cells from blood (PBMCs), taken 12 months after the transplant. The receptor set was obtained from a human patient who received a combined kidney and bone marrow transplant. Part of the T cell pool may stem from the graft donor.

About this clone itself: The read ends 3 residues before the CDR3 terminus; that terminus is restored from the germline J gene. The chain uses TRBV28 and TRBJ1-4; possible D gene TRBD1, 6 bases. In germline, CDR1 is MDHEN, CDR2 SYDVKM. This CDR3 region has 14 residues. Trimming stripped 3 bases from V and 8 bases from J, with 13 bases between. The DNA read from the CDR3 is TGTGCCAGCAGTTTCAGGGGACCTTGGGAAAAA. This translates into CASSFRGPWEK. The whole CDR3 sequence is CASSFRGPWEKLFF.

Points on this clone: The read terminates 3 residues ahead of where the CDR3 ends, so the germline J gene completes it. The V gene is TRBV20-1, the J gene TRBJ2-3; the match to TRBD1 covers 8 bases. CDR1 and CDR2 from the germline V gene are DFQATT and SNEGSKA (reference sequence). J gave up 5 bases and V 2 bases, and 12 bases lay outside the gene matches. The CDR3 loop spans 16 amino acids. CDR3 sequence reads: CSARPIDRGREDTQYF. CDR3 bases read: TGCAGTGCTAGACCAATCGACAGGGGCCGGGAAGATACG.

Note on this clone: The CDR3 extends 3 residues past the end of the read, so its final part is completed from the germline J gene. The chain uses TRBV6-2 or TRBV6-3 and TRBJ1-2; D possibly corresponds to TRBD1 (6 bases). This CDR3 comprises 12 residues. CDR1 and CDR2 from the germline V gene are MNHEY and SVGEGT. Trimming stripped 5 bases from V and 6 bases from J, with 10 bases between. The covered CDR3 bases are TGTGCCAGCAGTCCACAGGGCCATGGC. Translation: CASSPQGHG. The whole CDR3 protein is CASSPQGHGYTF.

CDR3 residues: CASSPRTSTHTDTQYF. The sequenced part of the CDR3 DNA is TGTGCCAGCTCACCACGGACTAGCACCCACACAGATACG. The chain has TRBV18 and TRBJ2-3; 8 bases line up with TRBD2. The read falls 3 residues short of the CDR3 end, and the missing part is taken from the germline J gene. Germline V gene sequence: CDR1 KGHSH, CDR2 LQKENI. V lost 1 base to trimming and J lost 2 bases; unmatched junction nucleotides: 5. This CDR3 comprises 16 residues.

Worth noting for this clone: The CDR3 end lies 3 residues beyond the end of the read and is filled in from the germline J gene. The rearrangement joins TRBV5-1 to TRBJ1-6; 7 bases map to TRBD1. CDR3 length: 14 amino acids. Germline assignment: CDR1 SGHRS and CDR2 YFSETQ. The junction had 4 bases not matched to a gene; V was cut back by 4 bases and J by 6 bases. CDR3 DNA (partial): TGCGCCAGCAGCCCGGGGACAGCTAATTCACCC. This sequence encodes CASSPGTANSP. The complete CDR3 sequence is CASSPGTANSPLHF.

CDR3 DNA, as far as it was read: TGCAGTGCTAGAGATGTGATAGCGGGTCGCTACGAG. Translation: CSARDVIAGRYE. The CDR3 reads in full as CSARDVIAGRYEQYF. The chain has TRBV20-1 and TRBJ2-7; 7 positions agree with TRBD2. The read ends 3 residues early relative to the CDR3; the germline J gene fills the gap. The J segment lost 3 bases and the V segment lost 0 bases, leaving 8 bases of the junction unmatched. There are 15 residues in the CDR3. Germline V lookup: CDR1 DFQATT, CDR2 SNEGSKA (reference sequence).

With respect to this clone: The read is 3 residues too short to cover the CDR3 end, so that end is filled in from the germline J gene. The V call is TRBV20-1, the J call TRBJ2-1, with 11 nucleotides matching TRBD2. J gave up 4 bases and V 2 bases, and 4 bases lay outside the gene matches. The CDR3 loop spans 15 amino acids. Germline V gene data show CDR1 as DFQATT and CDR2 as SNEGSKA (reference sequence). CDR3 DNA, as far as it was read: TGCAGTGCTAGATCCGGGACTAGCGGTTACAATGAG. Translation gives CSARSGTSGYNE. The full CDR3 sequence reads CSARSGTSGYNEQFF.

On this clone itself: The CDR3 extends 3 residues past the end of the read, so its final part is completed from the germline J gene. The V call is TRBV11-3, the J call TRBJ2-1, with D perhaps TRBD1 (5 bases). Germline V CDR1 and CDR2: SGHNT, YENEEA. The V end was cut by 1 base, the J end by 5 bases, with 9 bases between. The CDR3 contains 14 residues. The part of the CDR3 DNA that was read is TGTGCCAGCAGCTTAGGGTCAGGGCACAATGAG. Translating gives CASSLGSGHNE. From start to end, the CDR3 is CASSLGSGHNEQFF.

Of note for this clone: The read comes to an end 3 residues before the CDR3 does, leaving the germline J gene to fill in the end. The rearrangement uses TRBV29-1 and TRBJ2-7; D not resolved. This CDR3 spans 13 amino acids. Germline assignment: CDR1 SQVTM and CDR2 ANQGSEA. The germline V and J ends were trimmed by 7 bases and 0 bases, with 13 bases remaining between them. Here the CDR3 reads CSASTASSYEQYF. Partial CDR3 DNA: TGCAGCGCCTCGACTGCAAGCTCCTACGAG.

Comments on this clone: From the germline J gene comes the end of the CDR3, since the read stops 3 residues before it. The chain joins TRBV30 to TRBJ1-2; possibly TRBD1 for D (5 bases). The CDR3 is 13 amino acids. Germline V gene lookup returns CDR1 GTSNPN and CDR2 SVGIG (reference sequence). The part of the CDR3 DNA that was read is TGTGCCTGGGCCTCTCAGGGTCCGGTGGGC. It specifies CAWASQGPVG. The CDR3 reads in full as CAWASQGPVGYTF.

Concerning this clone: The read comes to an end 3 residues before the CDR3 does, leaving the germline J gene to fill in the end. This chain connects TRBV30 to TRBJ2-2; D might be TRBD1 (6 bases). Looked up from germline, CDR1 is GTSNPN and CDR2 is SVGIG (reference sequence). Between the trimmed V and J ends, which lost 0 bases and 6 bases, there was a span of 20 bases. The CDR3 extends over 17 amino acids. This CDR3 is CAWSVAVSTGSSGELFF. Incomplete CDR3 DNA: TGTGCCTGGAGTGTTGCCGTATCTACAGGGTCGTCCGGGGAG.

To note about this clone: From the germline J gene comes the end of the CDR3, since the read stops 3 residues before it. The chain couples TRBV5-1 to TRBJ2-7, with TRBD2 matching over 9 bases. The junction had 7 bases not matched to a gene; V was cut back by 4 bases and J by 2 bases. This CDR3 contains 15 residues. Germline assignment: CDR1 SGHRS and CDR2 YFSETQ. CDR3: CASSTGTSPTYEQYF. The CDR3 bases that were read are TGCGCCAGCAGCACTGGGACTAGCCCTACCTACGAG.

On this clone: Coverage ceases 3 residues before the CDR3 finishes, and the germline J gene fills in the end. The J gene is TRBJ1-4, the V gene TRBV30; D is unresolved. The germline gives CDR1 GTSNPN, CDR2 SVGIG (reference sequence). The CDR3 extends over 15 amino acids. V was cut by 1 base and J by 8 bases, with 17 bases left in between. Partial CDR3 DNA: TGTGCCTGGAGTGGAGGTAGAGCATCGGGGGAAAAA. Amino acids: CAWSGGRASGEK. The complete CDR3 reads CAWSGGRASGEKLFF.

Concerning this clone: The CDR3 end is not reached by the read, which stops 3 residues before it; the germline J gene fills it in. V is TRBV14 and J is TRBJ2-1, with D perhaps matching TRBD1 (6 bases). Trimming pared 3 bases from V and 6 bases from J, leaving 9 bases between. The germline gives CDR1 SGHDN, CDR2 FVKESK. The CDR3 has 13 amino acids. The part of the CDR3 DNA that was read is TGTGCCAGCAGCCAGATACAGGGCAATGAG. It yields the protein CASSQIQGNE. The full CDR3 protein is CASSQIQGNEQFF. The variable domain in full, with the rest retrieved from reference TRBV14 and TRBJ2-1, is EAGVTQFPSHSVIEKGQTVTLRCDPISGHDNLYWYRRVMGKEIKFLLHFVKESKQDESGMPNNRFLAERTGGTYSTLKVQPAELEDSGVYFCASSQIQGNEQFFGPGTRLTVL.

CDR3 region: CASSSDRGNYGYTF. The DNA read from the CDR3 is TGCGCCAGCAGCTCGGACAGGGGAAACTATGGC. The chain uses TRBV5-1 and TRBJ1-2, with 9 bases fitting TRBD1. The read terminates 3 residues before the CDR3 end, so the remaining end is supplied by the germline J gene. In germline, CDR1 is SGHRS, CDR2 YFSETQ. Trimming removed 3 bases from V and 2 bases from J; junction bases left unmatched: 2. There are 14 residues in the CDR3. Using reference TRBV5-1 and TRBJ1-2 for the parts outside the CDR3, the full variable domain is KAGVTQTPRYLIKTRGQQVTLSCSPISGHRSVSWYQQTPGQGLQFLFEYFSETQRNKGNFPGRFSGRQFSNSRSEMNVSTLELGDSALYLCASSSDRGNYGYTFGSGTRLTVV.

About this clone itself: The read terminates 3 residues ahead of where the CDR3 ends, so the germline J gene completes it. Other DNA sequences from this sample encode an identical CDR3 as well. The chain has TRBV5-1 and TRBJ2-1; TRBD2 matches 14 bases. V shed 4 bases and J 6 bases; nucleotides not matched to a gene: 3. Germline assignment: CDR1 SGHRS and CDR2 YFSETQ. The CDR3 contains 15 residues. The CDR3 bases that were read are TGCGCCAGCAGCCCCGGGACTAGCGGGAGCAATGAG. Amino acid sequence: CASSPGTSGSNE. The entire CDR3 reads CASSPGTSGSNEQFF. The variable domain in full, with the rest retrieved from reference TRBV5-1 and TRBJ2-1, is KAGVTQTPRYLIKTRGQQVTLSCSPISGHRSVSWYQQTPGQGLQFLFEYFSETQRNKGNFPGRFSGRQFSNSRSEMNVSTLELGDSALYLCASSPGTSGSNEQFFGPGTRLTVL.

This clone is deemed medium-sized (0.01 to 0.1%) by its frequency. Read coverage stops 3 residues before the CDR3 terminus; the germline J gene supplies the remainder. J is TRBJ1-1 and V is TRBV30; no definite D call. From germline, CDR1 is GTSNPN and CDR2 SVGIG (reference sequence). The CDR3 spans 13 residues. V was cut by 1 base and J by 0 bases, with 6 bases left in between. CDR3 sequence: CAWSAGVNTEAFF. CDR3 DNA (partial): TGTGCCTGGAGTGCCGGGGTGAACACTGAA. Filled out from reference TRBV30 and TRBJ1-1, the complete variable domain reads SQTIHQWPATLVQPVGSPLSLECTVEGTSNPNLYWYRQAAGRGLQLLFYSVGIGQISSEVPQNLSASRPQDRQFILSSKKLLLSDSGFYLCAWSAGVNTEAFFGQGTRLTVV.

In the case of this clone: Read coverage stops 3 residues before the CDR3 terminus; the germline J gene supplies the remainder. The J gene is TRBJ1-4, the V gene TRBV24-1; weak D call: TRBD1 (6 bases). CDR3 size: 17 residues. Germline V gene lookup returns CDR1 KGHDR and CDR2 SFDVKD. V was pared by 5 bases and J by 2 bases, with 17 bases between. The covered CDR3 bases are TGTGCCACCAGTGGTGAGGCAGGGAGGGGGACTAATGAAAAA. This gives the protein CATSGEAGRGTNEK. The complete CDR3 protein is CATSGEAGRGTNEKLFF.

As concerns this clone: Read data end 3 residues before the CDR3 end; the end is taken from the germline J gene. The chain combines TRBV11-2 with TRBJ2-7; 10 nucleotides line up with TRBD1. Germline values: CDR1 SGHAT, CDR2 FQNNGV. The V and J ends lost 5 bases and 4 bases, in that order; junction bases with no gene match: 8. The length of the CDR3 is 15 residues. CDR3 DNA (partial): TGTGCCAGCAGCGCGACCGGGACAGGGGTATACGAG. Residues: CASSATGTGVYE. The full CDR3 reads CASSATGTGVYEQYF.

A note on this clone: The read falls 3 residues short of the CDR3 end, and the missing part is taken from the germline J gene. The chain has TRBV20-1 and TRBJ2-7, with TRBD2 identical over 8 bases. Losses at the gene ends were 5 bases for V and 0 bases for J; bases not matched to a gene: 9. Germline CDR1 and CDR2: DFQATT and SNEGSKA (reference sequence). This CDR3 spans 15 amino acids. The covered CDR3 bases are TGCAGTGCTGATATAGCGGGAAGAATCTCCTACGAG. Encoded protein: CSADIAGRISYE. The entire CDR3 sequence reads CSADIAGRISYEQYF.

Turning to this clone: The read falls 3 residues short of the CDR3 end, and the missing part is taken from the germline J gene. V usage is TRBV19 and J usage is TRBJ1-5; D is undetermined. V was shortened by 3 bases and J by 1 base, with 10 bases between the two germline ends. In germline, CDR1 is LNHDA, CDR2 SQIVND (reference sequence). The CDR3 spans 15 residues. The CDR3 sequence: CASSIPLGSNQPQHF. The CDR3 bases that were read are TGTGCCAGTAGTATTCCCCTCGGGAGCAATCAGCCC. The complete variable domain, with remaining parts taken from reference TRBV19 and TRBJ1-5, reads DGGITQSPKYLFRKEGQNVTLSCEQNLNHDAMYWYRQDPGQGLRLIYYSQIVNDFQKGDIAEGYSVSREKKESFPLTVTSAQKNPTAFYLCASSIPLGSNQPQHFGDGTRLSIL.

On this clone: The read ends 3 residues before the CDR3 terminus; that terminus is restored from the germline J gene. The V call is TRBV30, the J call TRBJ2-1; D may correspond to TRBD1 or TRBD2 (5 bases each). Germline CDR1 is GTSNPN and CDR2 is SVGIG (reference sequence). V was trimmed by 0 bases and J by 3 bases, leaving 15 bases between them. The CDR3 has 16 residues. The DNA read from the CDR3 is TGTGCCTGGAGTGTGTGGGGCAGGGAGCTCTACAATGAG. This codes for CAWSVWGRELYNE. The entire CDR3 reads CAWSVWGRELYNEQFF.

A remark on this clone: The CDR3 goes on 3 residues after the read ends, and that part is filled in from the germline J gene. This chain uses TRBV30 with TRBJ2-5, with 7 bases aligning to TRBD2. V was clipped by 5 bases and J by 5 bases; unmatched bases: 8. CDR1 and CDR2 from the germline V gene are GTSNPN and SVGIG (reference sequence). The CDR3 runs to 13 residues. CDR3 DNA (partial): TGTGCCTGGGAGCGGGGCCGCGGTGAGACC. Translation gives CAWERGRGET. The full CDR3 reads CAWERGRGETQYF. Full variable domain (outside the CDR3, taken from reference TRBV30 and TRBJ2-5): SQTIHQWPATLVQPVGSPLSLECTVEGTSNPNLYWYRQAAGRGLQLLFYSVGIGQISSEVPQNLSASRPQDRQFILSSKKLLLSDSGFYLCAWERGRGETQYFGPGTRLLVL.

Details on this clone: The read ends 3 residues before the CDR3 terminus; that terminus is restored from the germline J gene. V and J are TRBV7-2 and TRBJ1-3; TRBD1 matches 7 bases. The CDR3 loop spans 15 amino acids. Germline V lookup: CDR1 SGHTA, CDR2 FQGNSA. V shed 5 bases and J 3 bases; nucleotides not matched to a gene: 7. The covered CDR3 bases are TGTGCCAGCAGCCCGCAGGGGGTTAGTGGAAACACC. This sequence encodes CASSPQGVSGNT. The whole CDR3 protein reads CASSPQGVSGNTIYF.

Turning to this clone: The CDR3 goes on 3 residues after the read ends, and that part is filled in from the germline J gene. V and J are TRBV18 and TRBJ2-7; 10 bases align to TRBD1. The CDR3 runs 15 residues. V lost 5 bases to trimming and J lost 0 bases; unmatched junction nucleotides: 4. Germline lookup yields CDR1 KGHSH and CDR2 LQKENI. CDR3 in amino acids: CASSAGQGSSYEQYF. CDR3 DNA (partial): TGTGCCAGCTCAGCGGGACAGGGGAGCTCCTACGAG.

Notes on this clone: The read comes to an end 3 residues before the CDR3 does, leaving the germline J gene to fill in the end. The chain uses TRBV7-2 and TRBJ2-3, with D unclear. The V end was cut by 7 bases, the J end by 0 bases, with 14 bases between. The germline CDR1 and CDR2 sequences are SGHTA and FQGNSA. The CDR3 consists of 15 residues. CDR3 in amino acids: CASTQVGRSTDTQYF. The CDR3 bases that were read are TGTGCCAGCACCCAGGTGGGTCGGAGCACAGATACG.

Concerning this clone itself: The CDR3 goes on 3 residues after the read ends, and that part is filled in from the germline J gene. This rearrangement joins TRBV7-3 to TRBJ2-1, with unresolved D. Between the trimmed V and J ends, which lost 1 base and 5 bases, there was a span of 9 bases. Germline V gives CDR1 SGHTA, CDR2 FQGTGA. The CDR3 has 14 amino acids. The CDR3 loop reads CASSLRAHHNEQFF. CDR3 DNA (partial): TGTGCCAGCAGCTTAAGGGCCCATCACAATGAG.

Concerning this clone itself: The read finishes 3 residues shy of the CDR3 end, and the germline J gene is used to complete it. The chain combines TRBV12-5 with TRBJ2-3; 8 bases match TRBD2. V gave up 3 bases and J gave up 0 bases; unmatched junction bases: 5. Germline CDR1 reads LGHNT; CDR2 reads FRNRAP. There are 16 residues in the CDR3. CDR3 amino acids: CASGLGTSGSTDTQYF. The sequenced CDR3 bases are TGTGCTAGTGGTTTAGGTACTAGCGGAAGCACAGATACG.

By frequency, this clone registers medium-sized (0.01 to 0.1%). The read terminates 3 residues before the CDR3 end, so the remaining end is supplied by the germline J gene. The chain links TRBV5-6 to TRBJ1-1; D not certain. Deletions cut 3 bases from V and 1 base from J, with 7 bases between. CDR1 SGHDT and CDR2 YYEEEE come from the germline V gene. The CDR3 covers 13 residues. The sequenced CDR3 bases are TGTGCCAGCAGCTATACATGGAACACTGAA. It yields the protein CASSYTWNTE. The whole CDR3 protein reads CASSYTWNTEAFF.

On this clone itself: Coverage ceases 3 residues before the CDR3 finishes, and the germline J gene fills in the end. The chain uses TRBV28 and TRBJ2-5, with 11 nucleotides matching TRBD2. Per germline, CDR1 MDHEN and CDR2 SYDVKM. The CDR3 contains 16 residues. J lost 3 bases, V lost 3 bases, and 6 bases had no gene match. This CDR3 is CASSLGLAEAEETQYF. The DNA read from the CDR3 is TGTGCCAGCAGTTTGGGACTAGCGGAAGCCGAAGAGACC.